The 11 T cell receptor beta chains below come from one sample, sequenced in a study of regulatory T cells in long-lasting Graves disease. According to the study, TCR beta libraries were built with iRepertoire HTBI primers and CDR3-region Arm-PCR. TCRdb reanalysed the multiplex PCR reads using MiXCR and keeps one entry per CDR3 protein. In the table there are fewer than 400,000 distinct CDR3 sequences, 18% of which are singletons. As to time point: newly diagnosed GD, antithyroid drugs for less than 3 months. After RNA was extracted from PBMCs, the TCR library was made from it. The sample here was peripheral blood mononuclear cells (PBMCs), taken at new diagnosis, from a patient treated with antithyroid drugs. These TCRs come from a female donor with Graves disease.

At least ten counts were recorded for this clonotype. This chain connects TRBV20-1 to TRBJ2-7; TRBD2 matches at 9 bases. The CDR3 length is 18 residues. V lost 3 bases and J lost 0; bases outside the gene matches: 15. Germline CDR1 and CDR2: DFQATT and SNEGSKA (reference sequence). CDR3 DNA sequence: TGCAGTGCTAGGTACCAGGGGGTATCGGGACTAGCCTCCTACGAGCAGTACTTC. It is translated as CSARYQGVSGLASYEQYF.

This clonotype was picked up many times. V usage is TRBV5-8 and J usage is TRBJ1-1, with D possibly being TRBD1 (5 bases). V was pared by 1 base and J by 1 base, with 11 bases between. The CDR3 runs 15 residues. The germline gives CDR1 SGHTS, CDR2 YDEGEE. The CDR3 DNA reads TGTGCCAGCAGCTTGTTTGGGGCAGGGAACACTGAAGCTTTCTTT. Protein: CASSLFGAGNTEAFF.

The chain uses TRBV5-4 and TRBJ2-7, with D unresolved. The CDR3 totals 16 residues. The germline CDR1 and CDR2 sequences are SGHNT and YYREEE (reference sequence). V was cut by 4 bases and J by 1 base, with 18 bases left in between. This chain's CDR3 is CASSLRQLKGSYEQYF. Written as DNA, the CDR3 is TGTGCCAGCAGCCTAAGACAACTCAAGGGATCCTACGAGCAGTACTTC.

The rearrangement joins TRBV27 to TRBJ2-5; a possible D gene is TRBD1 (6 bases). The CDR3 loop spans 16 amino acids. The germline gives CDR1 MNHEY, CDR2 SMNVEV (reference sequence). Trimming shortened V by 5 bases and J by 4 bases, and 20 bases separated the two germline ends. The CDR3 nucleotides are TGTGCCAGCAGTAGCCGGAGGACAGTCGAAGGAGAGACCCAGTACTTC. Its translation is CASSSRRTVEGETQYF.

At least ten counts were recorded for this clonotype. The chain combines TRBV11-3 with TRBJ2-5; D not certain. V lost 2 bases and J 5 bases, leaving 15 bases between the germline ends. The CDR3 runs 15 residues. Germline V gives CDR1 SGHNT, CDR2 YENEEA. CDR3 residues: CASSLSGHQGETQYF. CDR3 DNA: TGTGCCAGCAGCTTATCGGGTCATCAAGGGGAGACCCAGTACTTC.

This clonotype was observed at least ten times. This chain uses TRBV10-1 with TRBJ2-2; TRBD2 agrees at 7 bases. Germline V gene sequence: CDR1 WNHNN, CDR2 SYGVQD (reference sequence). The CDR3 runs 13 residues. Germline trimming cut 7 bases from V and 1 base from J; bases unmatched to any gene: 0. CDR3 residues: CASTSGNTGELFF. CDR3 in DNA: TGCGCCAGCACTAGCGGGAACACCGGGGAGCTGTTTTTT.

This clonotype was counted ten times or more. In DNA, the CDR3 is TGTGCCAGCAGACCGACAGGGTTAGGGTACAATGAGCAGTTCTTC. Residues: CASRPTGLGYNEQFF. This sequence joins TRBV7-9 and TRBJ2-1, with 7 bases fitting TRBD1. V trimming: 6 bases; J trimming: 4 bases; junction bases outside the gene matches: 9. The CDR3 totals 15 residues. CDR1 and CDR2 (germline): SEHNR, FQNEAQ (reference sequence).

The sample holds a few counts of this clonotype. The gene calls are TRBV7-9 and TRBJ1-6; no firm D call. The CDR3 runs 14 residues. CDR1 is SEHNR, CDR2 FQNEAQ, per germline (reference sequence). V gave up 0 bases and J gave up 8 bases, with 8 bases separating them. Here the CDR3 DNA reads TGTGCCAGCAGCTTAGCGGCAGGACATTCACCCCTCCACTTT. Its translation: CASSLAAGHSPLHF.

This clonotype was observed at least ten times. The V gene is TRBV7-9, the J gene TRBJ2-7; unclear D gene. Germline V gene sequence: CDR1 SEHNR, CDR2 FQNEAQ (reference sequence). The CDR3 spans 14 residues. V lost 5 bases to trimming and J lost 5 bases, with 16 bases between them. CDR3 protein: CASSPSSDRDEQYF. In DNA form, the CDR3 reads TGTGCCAGCAGCCCGAGTTCCGACCGGGACGAGCAGTACTTC.

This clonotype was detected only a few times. In nucleotides, the CDR3 is TGTGCCAGCAGCTTGGAGGCTACCCTTAGAAACTACAATGAGCAGTTCTTC. Amino acid sequence: CASSLEATLRNYNEQFF. The rearrangement joins TRBV5-4 to TRBJ2-1; the D is unclear. The CDR3 is made up of 17 amino acids. Germline CDR1 and CDR2: SGHNT and YYREEE (reference sequence). The ends were cut back, 0 bases at V and 3 bases at J, with 16 bases in the middle.

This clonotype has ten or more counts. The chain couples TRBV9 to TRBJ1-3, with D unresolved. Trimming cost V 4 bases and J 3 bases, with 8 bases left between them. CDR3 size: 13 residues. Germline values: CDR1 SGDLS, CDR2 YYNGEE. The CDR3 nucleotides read TGTGCCAGCAGCCCTTGGGGTGGAAACACCATATATTTT. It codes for CASSPWGGNTIYF.